This T cell receptor (beta chain) was identified in a study of blood T cell repertoires in COVID-19 (dated by TCRdb to 2020 to 2021). Context from the whole study: ImmuneRACE Cohort 3 recovered participants were defined by two consecutive negative NP/OP PCR tests, healthcare professional clearance, or symptom resolution. The repertoires were released in a freely available public database intended as a resource for research on the immune response to SARS-CoV-2. Collaborator samples came from the United States, Italy and Spain and covered acute and convalescent phases of COVID-19. Samples came from the ongoing ImmuneRACE study (first 160 participants) plus 1,254 subjects from 6 global collaborators. Deeply sampled blood TCRbeta repertoires from subjects exposed to, actively infected with, or recovered from COVID-19 were included in the dataset. Where available, HLA class I and class II types were obtained from metadata supplied by the sample provider rather than from assay-based typing. The material from the prospective study consisted of cDNA or gDNA derived from T cells, B-cell-depleted T cells, or PBMCs. Nearly every sample came with metadata listing a de-identified subject ID, COVID-19 status, age in years and sex. The paper's findings and limits, for the study overall: The amount of clinical and demographic metadata varied by source and participant and was provided uncurated.

Judged by its sample share, this clone qualifies as medium-sized (0.01 to 0.1%). The antigen this receptor binds is unknown. Base qualities are not at hand, and no much larger clone is one base apart. From the germline V gene (reference sequence), CDR1 is SEHNR and CDR2 is FQNEAQ. CDR3 length: 16 amino acids, cysteine to phenylalanine. Left in the record is the CDR3 DNA by itself, 48 bases read in frame from the first base. After removal of 3 bases from V and 2 bases from J, the junction retains 10 bases not matched to a gene. The immunoSEQ Assay, a bias-controlled multiplex PCR, was used to amplify TCRbeta CDR3 regions from genomic DNA. The authors processed their data as follows. Nucleated cell counts per sample were estimated from amplification of reference gene primers within the assay. Sequence reads were collapsed and filtered to measure the absolute abundance of every unique TCRbeta CDR3 rearrangement. For each sample, productive Simpson clonality was calculated by taking the square root of Simpson's diversity index across productive rearrangements. Entries here come from immuneACCESS through TCRdb and include only in-frame sequences with V and J called. Some clones fail to appear in such tables; in the studies checked, an unresolved V gene covers under half of the shortfall, and the cause of the remainder is unknown. The DNA gave D and trimming, while V, J and clone size come from that table. This sample holds 210,000 or so clones; less than 90% were observed only once. The biggest ten clones account for 3% to 3.5% of the sample.

Enrolling through a virtual design, the prospective study's participants ranged in age from about 18 to 89 years and lived across 24 United States geographic areas. To assign participants to cohorts, the prospective study relied on clinical history that participants themselves reported in a screening survey and a study questionnaire. In the prospective study, mobile phlebotomists collected whole blood, serum and a nasopharyngeal or oropharyngeal swab from each participant. Participants in the prospective study had the option to provide additional blood draws and questionnaires over a roughly two-month period. Prospective study blood samples were shipped either frozen or at room temperature before DNA extraction.

The sequenced sample was PBMCs or T cells enriched from blood (not recorded which). The rearrangement joined TRBV7-9 to TRBJ2-7, with 7 central nucleotides matching TRBD2. This receptor was identified in a woman aged 45-65 years in a cohort exposed to, infected with or recovered from COVID-19 (not recorded which). The CDR3 loop reads CASSLFGGVKPYEQYF. The DNA reads TGTGCCAGCAGCTTGTTTGGGGGGGTGAAACCCTACGAGCAGTACTTC.